This T cell receptor beta chain appears in the sequencing data of a study of T cells in Graves' hyperthyroidism and ophthalmopathy. Study-wide points: Model predictions of ophthalmopathy came a median roughly 6.7 months before onset.

Comments on this clonotype: The antigen is undetermined.

The CDR3 totals 15 residues. Trimming took off 3 bases at V and 0 bases at J, with 11 bases between the two ends. CDR1 is SGHVS and CDR2 is FNYEAQ in the germline V gene. RNA transcripts were the template for amplifying TCR beta CDR3 regions. In the first-round RT-PCR of the TCR CDR3, the HTBI primer set was used. From the multiplex PCR reads, TCRdb called clonotypes with MiXCR, one entry per CDR3 protein. In the table there are hundreds of thousands of distinct CDR3 sequences, roughly 50% of which are singletons. The chain has TRBV7-6 and TRBJ2-5, with D tentatively TRBD1 (5 bases). The sequence was collected from a woman in her late teens or twenties with Graves' hyperthyroidism. The specimen sequenced was peripheral blood or thyroid tissue (not recorded which). In DNA, the CDR3 is TGTGCCAGCAGCTTGGACATCGTACACCAAGAGACCCAGTACTTC. It translates to CASSLDIVHQETQYF.